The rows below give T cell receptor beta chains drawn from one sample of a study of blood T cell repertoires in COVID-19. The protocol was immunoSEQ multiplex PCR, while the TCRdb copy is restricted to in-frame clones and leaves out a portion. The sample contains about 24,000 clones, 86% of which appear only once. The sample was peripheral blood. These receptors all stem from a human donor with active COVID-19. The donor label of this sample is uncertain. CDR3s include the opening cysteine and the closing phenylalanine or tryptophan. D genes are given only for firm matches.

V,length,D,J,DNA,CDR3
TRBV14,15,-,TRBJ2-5,TGTGCCAGCAGCCAAGATAACAGGTTGGGGGAGACCCAGTACTTC,CASSQDNRLGETQYF
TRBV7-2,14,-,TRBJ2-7,TGTGCCAGCAGCTTAGAGAGACACCCTGGGGAGCAGTACTTC,CASSLERHPGEQYF
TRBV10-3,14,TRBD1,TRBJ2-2,TGTGCCATCCGGGGACAGGGGGCTGGCGGGGAGCTGTTTTTT,CAIRGQGAGGELFF
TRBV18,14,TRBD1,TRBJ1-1,TGTGCCAGCTCATCCGGACAGGGCGCTTCTGAAGCTTTCTTT,CASSSGQGASEAFF
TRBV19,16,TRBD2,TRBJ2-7,TGTGCCAGTAGTGCGTCCACTAGCGGGAGGGTTTACGAGCAGTACTTC,CASSASTSGRVYEQYF
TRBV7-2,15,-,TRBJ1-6,TGTGCCAGCAGCCAAATGCAGGGAGGGGGATCACCCCTCCACTTT,CASSQMQGGGSPLHF
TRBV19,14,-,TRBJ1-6,TGTGCCAGTAGTATTCAAGGGGCGAATTCACCCCTCCACTTT,CASSIQGANSPLHF
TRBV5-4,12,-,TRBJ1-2,TGTGCCAGCAGCTTGACTGGCTATGGCTACACCTTC,CASSLTGYGYTF
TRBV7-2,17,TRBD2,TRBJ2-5,TGTGCCAGCAGCCCTATAGGGACTAGCGGGGGGCAAGAGACCCAGTACTTC,CASSPIGTSGGQETQYF
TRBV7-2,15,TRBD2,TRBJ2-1,TGTGCCAGCAGCTTACTAGCGGGGGGATACAATGAGCAGTTCTTC,CASSLLAGGYNEQFF